A selection of T cell receptor beta chains follows, all from one sample in a study of blood T cell repertoires in COVID-19. TCRdb's copy holds only in-frame clones and misses some; the assay was immunoSEQ multiplex PCR. The sample includes 170,000 or so clones, 80% seen only once; the top ten take approximately 7%. Sequences were obtained from peripheral blood. The receptor set was obtained from a man aged 70-80 years with active or convalescent COVID-19. Both conserved end residues are part of each CDR3. Fields, in order: J gene, clone size, D gene, V gene, CDR3 DNA, CDR3 protein. D genes are given only for firm matches. Clone size is stated in some rows and not others, as once, few, many or a class when expanded.

TRBJ1-1	NA	NA	TRBV6-6	TGTGCCAGCAGTTACACAGGGCTTATGAACACTGAAGCTTTCTTT	CASSYTGLMNTEAFF
TRBJ1-1	once	TRBD1	TRBV5-1	TGCGCCAGCAGCGGACAGGGTGGATTTACCACTGAAGCTTTCTTT	CASSGQGGFTTEAFF
TRBJ2-5	NA	NA	TRBV6-5	TGTGCCAGCAGTTACTCCCCGGGGGAGACCCAGTACTTC	CASSYSPGETQYF
TRBJ1-3	once	TRBD1	TRBV5-1	TGCGCCAGCAGCTTGGCCGAGACAGGGGCTGGAAACACCATATATTTT	CASSLAETGAGNTIYF
TRBJ2-7	many	TRBD1	TRBV27	TGTGCCAGCAGTCCGATGACAGGGAGCTCCTACGAGCAGTACTTC	CASSPMTGSSYEQYF
TRBJ1-1	NA	TRBD1	TRBV30	TGTGCCTGGAGCGTAGACGCAGGGGGCGCCACTGAAGCTTTCTTT	CAWSVDAGGATEAFF
TRBJ1-1	once	NA	TRBV18	TGTGCCAGCTCACCAATGGGGCGGAATGAAGCTTTCTTT	CASSPMGRNEAFF
TRBJ1-1	NA	NA	TRBV2	TGTGCCAGCAGTGACAGGTCCGGGAGGAACACTGAAGCTTTCTTT	CASSDRSGRNTEAFF
TRBJ2-7	NA	TRBD1	TRBV4-3	TGCGCCAGCAGCCAAGCGGGACAGTTTCCCTACGAGCAGTACTTC	CASSQAGQFPYEQYF
TRBJ1-5	NA	NA	TRBV5-5	TGTGCCAGCAGCTTGGGGGAGGGCCCCTGGAATCAGCCCCAGCATTTT	CASSLGEGPWNQPQHF
TRBJ1-2	NA	TRBD1	TRBV6-5	TGTGCCAGCACCCAACAGGGGTCTCACTATGGCTACACCTTC	CASTQQGSHYGYTF
TRBJ2-5	NA	TRBD2	TRBV5-1	TGCGCCAGCAGCTTGGGGTCAAGAGCGGGAGGGCCCGGTGAGACCCAGTACTTC	CASSLGSRAGGPGETQYF
TRBJ2-5	NA	TRBD1	TRBV11-2	TGTGCCAGCAGCTTTAGGGGACAGGGTGAAGAGACCCAGTACTTC	CASSFRGQGEETQYF
TRBJ2-1	NA	TRBD2	TRBV12-3/TRBV12-4	TGTGCCAGCACCCTATCTAGCGGAACCAAGCAGTTCTTC	CASTLSSGTKQFF
TRBJ2-7	NA	NA	TRBV5-1	TGCGCCAGCAGCTCCCCGGGGAACGAGCAGTACTTC	CASSSPGNEQYF
TRBJ1-2	NA	NA	TRBV9	TGTGCCAGCAGCGTGGCAAGCGGAGATATGGGCTACACCTTC	CASSVASGDMGYTF
TRBJ2-3	NA	NA	TRBV7-9	TGTGCCAGCAGCCCCCGAGAGGCGACTAGCACAGATACGCAGTATTTT	CASSPREATSTDTQYF
TRBJ2-1	NA	TRBD2	TRBV18	TGTGCCAGCTCACCGACTAGCGGGAGGAATAACAATGAGCAGTTCTTC	CASSPTSGRNNNEQFF
TRBJ1-1	NA	TRBD1	TRBV6-1	TGTGCCAGCAGTGATATCGGGACAGGGAGGACTGAAGCTTTCTTT	CASSDIGTGRTEAFF
TRBJ1-2	few	TRBD1	TRBV19	TGTGCCAGTAGTAACTGGGACAGGGGGCTAAGAGGCTACACCTTC	CASSNWDRGLRGYTF
TRBJ1-4	NA	TRBD1	TRBV29-1	TGCAGCGTTGGGCACAGGGGGAATGAAAAACTGTTTTTT	CSVGHRGNEKLFF
TRBJ1-5	NA	TRBD1	TRBV19	TGTGCCAGTAGTACTTCCCCGACAGGGAGAGTCAATCAGCCCCAGCATTTT	CASSTSPTGRVNQPQHF
TRBJ2-7	NA	TRBD2	TRBV30	TGTGCCTGGAGTCAACCGGGAGGGGAGTACGAGCAGTACTTC	CAWSQPGGEYEQYF
TRBJ2-1	few	TRBD2	TRBV19	TGTGCCAGTACCCCCCCCCTAGCGGGAGGCAGTTGTAATGAGCAGTTCTTC	CASTPPLAGGSCNEQFF
TRBJ2-1	NA	TRBD2	TRBV5-6	TGTGCCAGCAGCTTGGCACCCAGCGGGAGGGCGAATGAGCAGTTCTTC	CASSLAPSGRANEQFF
TRBJ1-3	NA	NA	TRBV20-1	TGCAGTGCTAGTCGCGGGTCTGGAAACACCATATATTTT	CSASRGSGNTIYF
TRBJ1-1	few	TRBD1	TRBV12-3/TRBV12-4	TGTGCCAGCTTGACAGGGGCCAAGACTGAAGCTTTCTTT	CASLTGAKTEAFF
TRBJ2-7	few	NA	TRBV7-2	TGTGCCAGCAGCTTCGCTGCAGGGGAATACGAGCAGTACTTC	CASSFAAGEYEQYF
TRBJ2-3	once	TRBD1	TRBV19	TGTGCCAGTAATCCAGGGGGCCTAACAGATACGCAGTATTTT	CASNPGGLTDTQYF
TRBJ1-1	NA	TRBD1	TRBV6-2/TRBV6-3	TGTGCCAGCAGTAAGACAGGGATGAACACTGAAGCTTTCTTT	CASSKTGMNTEAFF
TRBJ1-4	NA	NA	TRBV7-9	TGTGCCAGCAGCCCAACTCAGGGAGGCGGTGAAAAACTGTTTTTT	CASSPTQGGGEKLFF
TRBJ2-5	NA	TRBD1	TRBV19	TGTGCCAGTAGCTGGACAGGGGCAGAGACCCAGTACTTC	CASSWTGAETQYF
TRBJ2-2	NA	NA	TRBV12-5	TGTGCTGGAACCTGGGCTACCGGGGAGCTGTTTTTT	CAGTWATGELFF
TRBJ2-7	NA	TRBD2	TRBV11-2	TGTGCCAGCAGCTTAGAACTAGCGGGGGGCCTGGATTTGCAGTACTTC	CASSLELAGGLDLQYF
TRBJ2-7	NA	NA	TRBV2	TGTGCCAGCATCGACAGGGAGGTAGGCGAGCAGTACTTC	CASIDREVGEQYF
TRBJ1-4	NA	NA	TRBV24-1	TGTGCCACCAGTGATTTTATACACAGGGACGATGAAAAACTGTTTTTT	CATSDFIHRDDEKLFF
TRBJ2-2	NA	TRBD2	TRBV6-4	TGTGCCAGCAGGGGACTATTTAACACCGGGGAGCTGTTTTTT	CASRGLFNTGELFF
TRBJ1-2	NA	TRBD1	TRBV5-1	TGCGCCAGCAGCTTGGGCGACAGGGGGCGAGTAGCCTACACCTTC	CASSLGDRGRVAYTF
TRBJ2-1	NA	NA	TRBV19	TGTGCCAGTAGTATAGCCCACATCGGAGATGAGCAGTTCTTC	CASSIAHIGDEQFF
TRBJ2-1	NA	NA	TRBV5-1	TGCGCCAGCAGCTTGCTGGGGGCAAGCTCCTACAATGAGCAGTTCTTC	CASSLLGASSYNEQFF
TRBJ2-3	NA	NA	TRBV3-1/TRBV3-2	TGTGCCAGCAGCCAAGGGACTACGCGGGCAGATACGCAGTATTTT	CASSQGTTRADTQYF
TRBJ2-7	few	NA	TRBV10-2	TGCGCCAGCAGTGAGTCGCCACAGGGAGAAGGCGAGCAGTACTTC	CASSESPQGEGEQYF
TRBJ2-3	NA	NA	TRBV10-1	TGCGCCAGCAGTGAGTGGGGGCCGAGAGATACGCAGTATTTT	CASSEWGPRDTQYF
TRBJ1-2	NA	TRBD1	TRBV7-2	TGTGCCAGCAGCTTAGAGGTCGACAGGGTTAACTATGGCTACACCTTC	CASSLEVDRVNYGYTF
TRBJ1-3	NA	NA	TRBV21-1	TGTGCCAGCAGCCCCCCTCTTCGTGGAAACACCATATATTTT	CASSPPLRGNTIYF